This TCR beta chain was sequenced during a study of Ad26.COV2.S vaccination and SARS-CoV-2 variants. Study observations and caveats: The breadth of spike-specific CD8+ and CD4+ T cell responses after vaccination was reportedly substantial. The TCR-based breadth and depth measures might underestimate overall T cell responses.

Germline CDR1 is MNHEY and CDR2 is SVGEGT. The length of the CDR3 is 15 residues. The ends lost 6 bases at V and 4 bases at J; junction bases unmatched: 8. In the case of this clone: Its cognate antigen is unknown.

Profiled with immunoSEQ multiplex PCR; TCRdb holds only in-frame clones, not every one. The sample includes hundreds of thousands of clones, over 75% of them seen just once. Specified treatment: around 19 received Ad26.COV2.S at low or high dose, single or two shots; 5 received placebo; per-sample allocation not given. Repertoires come from day 63 after the first vaccine or placebo injection. This chain connects TRBV6-2 or TRBV6-3 to TRBJ2-7; 11 nucleotides agree with TRBD1. The receptor comes from a person between 18 and 59 years old who received the Ad26.COV2.S COVID-19 vaccine or a placebo. Sequencing used peripheral blood, obtained in a trial of Ad26.COV2.S vaccine versus placebo. CDR3 DNA sequence: TGTGCCAGCAGCCGCCGTGGACAGGGGGCGTACGAGCAGTACTTC. Its translation: CASSRRGQGAYEQYF.